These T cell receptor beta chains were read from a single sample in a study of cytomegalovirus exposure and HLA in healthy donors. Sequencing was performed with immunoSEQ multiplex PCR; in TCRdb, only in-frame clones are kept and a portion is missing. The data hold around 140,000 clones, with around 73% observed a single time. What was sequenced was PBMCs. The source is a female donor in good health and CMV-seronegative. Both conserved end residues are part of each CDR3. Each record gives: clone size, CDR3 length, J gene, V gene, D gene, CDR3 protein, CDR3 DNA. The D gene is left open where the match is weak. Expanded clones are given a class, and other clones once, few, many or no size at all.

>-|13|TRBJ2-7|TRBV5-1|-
CASSFGQLDEQYF
TGCGCCAGCAGCTTCGGACAGTTAGACGAGCAGTACTTC
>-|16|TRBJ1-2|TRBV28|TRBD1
CASSAPPTGRNYGYTF
TGTGCCAGCAGTGCCCCGCCGACAGGGAGAAACTATGGCTACACCTTC
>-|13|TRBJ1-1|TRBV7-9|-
CASSLEGSTEAFF
TGTGCCAGCAGCTTAGAAGGGAGCACTGAAGCTTTCTTT
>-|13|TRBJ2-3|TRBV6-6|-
CASSINREDTQYF
TGTGCCAGCAGCATAAACAGGGAAGATACGCAGTATTTT
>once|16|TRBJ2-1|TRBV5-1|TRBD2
CASSMLAGSSYNEQFF
TGCGCCAGCAGCATGTTAGCGGGGAGCTCCTACAATGAGCAGTTCTTC
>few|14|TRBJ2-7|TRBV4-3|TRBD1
CASSRQTGFYEQYF
TGCGCCAGCAGCCGCCAGACAGGGTTCTACGAGCAGTACTTC
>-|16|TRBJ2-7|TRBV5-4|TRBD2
CASSLGTSGTTYEQYF
TGTGCCAGCAGCTTGGGTACTAGCGGTACAACCTACGAGCAGTACTTC
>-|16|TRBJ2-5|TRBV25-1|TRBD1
CASSEPGQGARETQYF
TGTGCCAGCAGTGAGCCGGGGCAGGGGGCGCGAGAGACCCAGTACTTC
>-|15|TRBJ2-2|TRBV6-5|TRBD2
CASSYRERGTGELFF
TGTGCCAGCAGTTACCGGGAGCGGGGCACCGGGGAGCTGTTTTTT
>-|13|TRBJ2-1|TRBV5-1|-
CASSPDTYNEQFF
TGCGCCAGCAGCCCGGACACCTACAATGAGCAGTTCTTC
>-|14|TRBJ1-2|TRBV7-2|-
CASSLARRNYGYTF
TGTGCCAGCAGCTTAGCGAGGCGGAACTATGGCTACACCTTC
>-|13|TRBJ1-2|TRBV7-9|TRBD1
CASSGTGARGYTF
TGTGCCAGCAGCGGGACAGGGGCCAGGGGCTACACCTTC
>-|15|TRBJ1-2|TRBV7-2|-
CASSLNAPGQGGYTF
TGTGCCAGCAGCTTAAACGCCCCAGGGCAGGGGGGCTACACCTTC
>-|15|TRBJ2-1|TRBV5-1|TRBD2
CASSLWTSGQNEQFF
TGCGCCAGCAGCCTTTGGACTAGCGGACAGAATGAGCAGTTCTTC
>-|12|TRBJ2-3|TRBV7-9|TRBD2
CALADVTDTQYF
TGTGCCCTAGCGGACGTCACAGATACGCAGTATTTT
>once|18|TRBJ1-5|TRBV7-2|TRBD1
CASSLVGSGTVSNQPQHF
TGTGCCAGCAGCTTAGTAGGGTCTGGGACAGTGAGCAATCAGCCCCAGCATTTT
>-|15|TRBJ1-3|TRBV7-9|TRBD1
CASSEFGTGGNTIYF
TGTGCCAGCAGCGAATTCGGGACAGGGGGAAACACCATATATTTT
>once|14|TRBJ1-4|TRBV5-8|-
CASSRQVLDEKLFF
TGTGCCAGCAGCAGACAGGTCTTGGATGAAAAACTGTTTTTT
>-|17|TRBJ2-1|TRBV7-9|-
CASSLRSGARTGDEQFF
TGTGCCAGCAGCTTAAGGTCGGGAGCCCGAACAGGAGATGAGCAGTTCTTC
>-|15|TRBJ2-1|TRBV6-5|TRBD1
CASSLRDRTYNEQFF
TGTGCCAGCAGCCTCCGGGACAGGACATACAATGAGCAGTTCTTC
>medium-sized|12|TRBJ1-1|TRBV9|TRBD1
CASSGQGTEAFF
TGTGCCAGCAGCGGACAGGGCACTGAAGCTTTCTTT
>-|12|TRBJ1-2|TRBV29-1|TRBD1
CSSLTGKDGYTF
TGCAGCAGCCTGACAGGGAAGGATGGCTACACCTTC
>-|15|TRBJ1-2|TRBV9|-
CASSVGGRADYGYTF
TGTGCCAGCAGCGTAGGGGGCAGGGCGGACTATGGCTACACCTTC
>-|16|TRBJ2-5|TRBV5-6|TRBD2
CASSPGLAGVQETQYF
TGTGCCAGCAGCCCGGGACTAGCGGGGGTACAAGAGACCCAGTACTTC
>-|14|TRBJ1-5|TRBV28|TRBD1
CASNQFQGEQPQHF
TGTGCCAGCAACCAATTTCAGGGGGAGCAGCCCCAGCATTTT
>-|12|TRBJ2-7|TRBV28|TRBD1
CASSSDRGEQYF
TGTGCCAGCAGTTCCGACAGGGGGGAGCAGTACTTC
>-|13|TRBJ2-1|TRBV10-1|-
CASSESQFNEQFF
TGCGCCAGCAGTGAAAGCCAATTCAATGAGCAGTTCTTC
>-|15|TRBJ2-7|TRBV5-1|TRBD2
CASSLSAGGPNEQYF
TGCGCCAGCAGCTTATCAGCGGGAGGGCCCAACGAGCAGTACTTC
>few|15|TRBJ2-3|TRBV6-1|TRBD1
CASRAGTDTLDTQYF
TGTGCCAGCAGGGCCGGGACAGACACCCTTGATACGCAGTATTTT
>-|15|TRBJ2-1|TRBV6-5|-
CASSYVSSSYNEQFF
TGTGCCAGCAGTTACGTCTCGAGCTCCTACAATGAGCAGTTCTTC
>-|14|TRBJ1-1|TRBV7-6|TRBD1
CASSPAGQGAEAFF
TGTGCCAGCAGCCCCGCCGGACAGGGTGCTGAAGCTTTCTTT
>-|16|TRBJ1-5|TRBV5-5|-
CASSLSGAGSNQPQHF
TGTGCCAGCAGCTTGTCCGGTGCGGGTAGCAATCAGCCCCAGCATTTT
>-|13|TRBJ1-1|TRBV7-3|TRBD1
CASSLGQATEAFF
TGTGCCAGCAGCTTGGGACAGGCCACTGAAGCTTTCTTT
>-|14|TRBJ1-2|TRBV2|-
CASSGPGDDYGYTF
TGTGCCAGCAGTGGACCGGGGGACGACTATGGCTACACCTTC
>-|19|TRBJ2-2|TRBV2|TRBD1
CASSLRLNRGLANTGELFF
TGTGCCAGCAGTCTTCGCCTTAACAGGGGGCTCGCGAACACCGGGGAGCTGTTTTTT
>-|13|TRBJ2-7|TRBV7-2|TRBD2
CASNRDYSYEQYF
TGTGCCAGCAATCGGGACTACTCCTACGAGCAGTACTTC
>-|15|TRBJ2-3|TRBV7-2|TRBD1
CASSPQGTGADTQYF
TGTGCCAGCAGCCCCCAAGGGACAGGGGCAGATACGCAGTATTTT
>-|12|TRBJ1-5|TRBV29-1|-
CSVQGDDQPQHF
TGCAGCGTTCAGGGTGATGATCAGCCCCAGCATTTT
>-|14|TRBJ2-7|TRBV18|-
CASSPTGGSDEQYF
TGTGCCAGCTCACCAACCGGAGGAAGCGACGAGCAGTACTTC
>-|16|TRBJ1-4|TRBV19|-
CASSMSGLATNEKLFF
TGTGCCAGTAGTATGTCAGGACTTGCAACTAATGAAAAACTGTTTTTT
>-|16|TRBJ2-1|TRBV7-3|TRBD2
CASSQSGTSSHNEQFF
TGTGCCAGCAGCCAATCTGGGACTAGCTCCCACAATGAGCAGTTCTTC
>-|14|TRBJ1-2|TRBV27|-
CASRTGRSGYGYTF
TGTGCCAGTCGAACGGGCAGAAGCGGCTATGGCTACACCTTC
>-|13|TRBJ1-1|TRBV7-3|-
CASSLRQNTEAFF
TGTGCCAGCAGCTTAAGACAGAACACTGAAGCTTTCTTT
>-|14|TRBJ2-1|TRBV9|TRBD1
CASSPGQGGVEQFF
TGTGCCAGCAGCCCGGGACAGGGTGGTGTTGAGCAGTTCTTC
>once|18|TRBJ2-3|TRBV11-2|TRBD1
CASRLNPGQGVSTDTQYF
TGTGCCAGCAGGCTAAACCCGGGACAGGGGGTTAGTACAGATACGCAGTATTTT
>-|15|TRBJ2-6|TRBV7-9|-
CASIKEVRGANVLTF
TGTGCCAGCATCAAGGAGGTCAGGGGGGCCAACGTCCTGACTTTC
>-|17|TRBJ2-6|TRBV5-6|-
CASSLMRDSSGANVLTF
TGTGCCAGCAGCTTGATGAGGGACTCCTCTGGGGCCAACGTCCTGACTTTC
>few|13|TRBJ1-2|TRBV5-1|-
CASSPAGGDGYTF
TGCGCCAGCAGCCCGGCTGGGGGGGACGGCTACACCTTC
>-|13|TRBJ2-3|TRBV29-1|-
CSVDAGPIDTQYF
TGCAGCGTTGACGCAGGGCCGATAGATACGCAGTATTTT
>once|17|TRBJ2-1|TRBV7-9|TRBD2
CASSRPLLAGGLDEQFF
TGTGCCAGCAGCCGCCCCCTACTAGCGGGAGGGCTGGATGAGCAGTTCTTC
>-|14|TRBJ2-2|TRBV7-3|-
CASRESSNTGELFF
TGTGCCAGCAGGGAGTCCTCGAACACCGGGGAGCTGTTTTTT
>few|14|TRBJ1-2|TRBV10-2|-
CASRAPGGNYGYTF
TGCGCCAGCAGGGCCCCCGGCGGAAACTATGGCTACACCTTC
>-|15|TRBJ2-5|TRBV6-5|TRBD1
CASSPDRASQETQYF
TGTGCCAGCAGCCCGGACAGGGCCTCACAAGAGACCCAGTACTTC
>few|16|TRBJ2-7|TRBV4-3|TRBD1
CASSQGRGTGGDEQYF
TGCGCCAGCAGCCAAGGGAGAGGGACAGGGGGCGACGAGCAGTACTTC
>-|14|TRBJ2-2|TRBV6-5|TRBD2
CASSRLAGGGELFF
TGTGCCAGCAGCAGACTAGCGGGAGGCGGGGAGCTGTTTTTT
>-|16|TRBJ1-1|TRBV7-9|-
CASSLPNLQENTEAFF
TGTGCCAGCAGCTTACCGAACTTACAGGAGAACACTGAAGCTTTCTTT
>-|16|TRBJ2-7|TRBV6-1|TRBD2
CASSEGGRVGFYEQYF
TGTGCCAGCAGTGAAGGAGGGAGGGTCGGTTTTTACGAGCAGTACTTC
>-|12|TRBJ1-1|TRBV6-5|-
CASRSGYTEAFF
TGTGCCAGCAGGTCAGGGTACACTGAAGCTTTCTTT
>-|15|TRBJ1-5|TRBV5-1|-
CASSLGSQSNQPQHF
TGCGCCAGCAGCTTGGGATCCCAGAGCAATCAGCCCCAGCATTTT